This T cell receptor beta chain comes out of a study of blood T cell repertoires in COVID-19. As for the study in general: T cells, B-cell-depleted T cells, or PBMCs provided the cDNA or gDNA that served as material.

Cohorts were based on clinical histories the participants reported. Methods used by the authors: Amplification from reference gene primers served as the basis for estimated nucleated cell counts. Assay used: immunoSEQ multiplex PCR; TCRdb lists only in-frame clones, some missing. The DNA was the basis for D and trimming; V, J and clone size are from that table. Among 200,000 to 250,000 clones listed, about 84% were seen once. V was trimmed by 3 bases and J by 0 bases, leaving 17 bases between them. Looked up from germline, CDR1 is LGHDT and CDR2 is YNNKEL (reference sequence). The CDR3 has 17 amino acids.

This TCR was recovered from a woman aged 45-59 years who had recovered from COVID-19. The chain recombines TRBV3-1 (or the pseudogene TRBV3-2) with TRBJ1-2; a possible D gene is TRBD1 (6 bases). The sequenced material came from PBMCs or T cells enriched from blood (not recorded which). The CDR3 DNA reads as TGTGCCAGCAGCCACCGATTGACAGGATTAGCTAACTATGGCTACACCTTC. Translated: CASSHRLTGLANYGYTF.